These 22 T cell receptor beta chains were sequenced from one sample in a study of CD8 T cells in Susac syndrome. Roughly 0.45 to 1 ug RNA was reverse transcribed with random hexamers. In TCRdb, the immunoSEQ multiplex PCR reads were re-called with MiXCR into one record per CDR3 protein. Seen here are about 200,000 distinct CDR3 sequences, 90% to 95% observed once, and the top ten hold roughly 0.15%. The specimen was CD8+ T cells from PBMCs. All receptors derive from a human donor with multiple sclerosis.

The chain carries TRBV21-1 and TRBJ1-1. TRBV21-1 corresponds to a pseudogene. The CDR3 length is 12 residues. The CDR3 nucleotides read TGTGCCTCCCAGGGAGGAGGGACTGAAGCTTTCTTT. Its protein product is CASQGGGTEAFF.

The chain couples TRBV30 to TRBJ2-2; 9 bases are a match to TRBD1. J gave up 5 bases and V 8 bases, and 12 bases lay outside the gene matches. Germline V lookup: CDR1 GTSNPN, CDR2 SVGIG (reference sequence). This CDR3 has 15 residues. As DNA, the CDR3 is TGTGCCGGAGGGGCTCTGGGGACAGGGACCGGGGAGCTGTTTTTT. Translating gives CAGGALGTGTGELFF.

This chain joins TRBV27 and TRBJ2-7, with D unclear. Germline CDR1 reads MNHEY; CDR2 reads SMNVEV (reference sequence). This CDR3 contains 14 residues. V gave up 5 bases and J gave up 5 bases, with 16 bases separating them. CDR3 coding DNA: TGTGCCAGCAGTACCCCGAGAAGTATAGACGAGCAGTACTTC. It specifies CASSTPRSIDEQYF.

This rearrangement joins TRBV18 to TRBJ1-2, with D tentatively TRBD1 (6 bases). Germline lookup yields CDR1 KGHSH and CDR2 LQKENI. The CDR3 is 15 amino acids. Trimming removed 3 bases from V and 4 bases from J, with 15 bases in between. This CDR3 is CASSPLGWTVYGYTF. The CDR3 DNA follows: TGTGCCAGCTCACCTCTCGGATGGACAGTCTATGGCTACACCTTC.

This clonotype came up once. V gene TRBV10-3 combines with J gene TRBJ2-3; D is undetermined. Trimming shortened V by 0 bases and J by 4 bases, and 2 bases separated the two germline ends. CDR1 is ENHRY, CDR2 SYGVKD, per germline. CDR3 size: 12 residues. The CDR3 DNA sequence: TGTGCCATCAGTGAGTCGGCAGATACGCAGTATTTT. Its protein product is CAISESADTQYF.

This clonotype was recorded only once. This sequence joins TRBV7-9 and TRBJ2-1, with 9 bases fitting TRBD2. Trimming at V came to 6 bases and at J to 2 bases, leaving 5 bases not matched to a gene. CDR3 size: 15 residues. Germline V gene data show CDR1 as SEHNR and CDR2 as FQNEAQ (reference sequence). CDR3 sequence (DNA): TGTGCCAGCAGTTATATAGCGGGAGCCTACAATGAGCAGTTCTTC. Its protein product is CASSYIAGAYNEQFF.

This sequence joins TRBV13 and TRBJ2-3, with 9 positions matching TRBD1. The CDR3 has 16 residues. Per germline, CDR1 PRHDT and CDR2 FYEKMQ (reference sequence). V lost 4 bases to trimming and J lost 0 bases; unmatched junction nucleotides: 5. CDR3 region: CASSSRDRASTDTQYF. CDR3 DNA sequence: TGTGCCAGCAGCTCCCGGGACAGGGCGAGCACAGATACGCAGTATTTT.

This clonotype is a singleton in its sample. V usage is TRBV12-5 and J usage is TRBJ1-1, with 8 bases matching TRBD1. CDR3 length equals 14 residues. Germline V gene sequence: CDR1 LGHNT, CDR2 FRNRAP. V lost 4 bases to trimming and J lost 4 bases; unmatched junction nucleotides: 5. The CDR3 region is CASGSGGASTEAFF. In DNA, the CDR3 is TGTGCTAGTGGTTCAGGGGGCGCTAGCACTGAAGCTTTCTTT.

This clonotype was seen just once. V and J are TRBV27 and TRBJ2-7; D gene uncertain. Germline V gives CDR1 MNHEY, CDR2 SMNVEV (reference sequence). V lost 5 bases and J 5 bases, leaving 13 bases between the germline ends. The CDR3 is 13 amino acids. CDR3 sequence reads: CASSVTASNEQYF. The CDR3 DNA reads as TGTGCCAGCAGTGTGACTGCCTCAAACGAGCAGTACTTC.

The V gene is TRBV7-9, the J gene TRBJ1-1, with D perhaps TRBD1 (5 bases). V dropped 11 bases and J dropped 6 bases, with 19 bases sitting between them. Looked up from germline, CDR1 is SEHNR and CDR2 is FQNEAQ (reference sequence). The CDR3 runs 13 residues. The CDR3, as DNA: TGTGCCCTCGGGGGGGGTGCAGCGGCTGAAGCTTTCTTT. It yields the protein CALGGGAAAEAFF.

The chain links TRBV15 to TRBJ1-2; D call uncertain. This CDR3 is 15 amino acids long. Germline V gene sequence: CDR1 LNHNV, CDR2 YYDKDF (reference sequence). Trimming removed 0 bases at V and 2 bases at J, with 10 bases between. CDR3 nucleotide sequence: TGTGCCACCAGCAGAGATGCGTCAGTCAACTATGGCTACACCTTC. As protein: CATSRDASVNYGYTF.

The chain joins TRBV2 to TRBJ2-3; TRBD2 aligns across 7 bases. CDR1 is SNHLY and CDR2 is FYNNEI in the germline V gene. The ends lost 8 bases at V and 5 bases at J; junction bases unmatched: 1. This CDR3 is built from 11 residues. This CDR3 is CASGEGDTQYF. DNA of the CDR3: TGTGCCAGCGGGGAGGGAGATACGCAGTATTTT.

V is TRBV11-2 and J is TRBJ2-1; TRBD1 might be the D (6 bases). The length of the CDR3 is 13 residues. Germline CDR1 and CDR2: SGHAT and FQNNGV. The ends were cut back, 2 bases at V and 10 bases at J, with 12 bases in the middle. CDR3 residues: CASSLTGSKEQFF. The CDR3 coding sequence is TGTGCCAGCAGCTTAACAGGGTCGAAGGAGCAGTTCTTC.

The chain links TRBV19 to TRBJ2-1; 7 bases match TRBD2. Germline CDR1 and CDR2: LNHDA and SQIVND (reference sequence). The CDR3 length is 13 residues. Unmatched junction bases numbered 3, after V lost 5 bases and J lost 5 bases. The DNA of the CDR3 is TGTGCCAGTAGTGTGCTAGCGGACAATGAGCAGTTCTTC. It specifies CASSVLADNEQFF. The entire variable domain, with the rest obtained from reference TRBV19 and TRBJ2-1, is as follows: DGGITQSPKYLFRKEGQNVTLSCEQNLNHDAMYWYRQDPGQGLRLIYYSQIVNDFQKGDIAEGYSVSREKKESFPLTVTSAQKNPTAFYLCASSVLADNEQFFGPGTRLTVL.

This clonotype is a singleton in its sample. The V call is TRBV20-1, the J call TRBJ1-1; tentative D call: TRBD1 (5 bases). The CDR3 is made up of 15 amino acids. Germline lookup yields CDR1 DFQATT and CDR2 SNEGSKA (reference sequence). Trimming pared 6 bases from V and 0 bases from J, leaving 17 bases between. The CDR3 loop is CSAEDMDRMNTEAFF. CDR3 nucleotide sequence: TGCAGTGCGGAGGACATGGATCGCATGAACACTGAAGCTTTCTTT.

The chain recombines TRBV3-1 with TRBJ2-7; D gene ambiguous. V lost 1 base, J lost 7 bases, and 8 bases lay in between. Per germline, CDR1 LGHDT and CDR2 YNNKEL (reference sequence). The CDR3 runs to 12 residues. Here the CDR3 DNA reads TGTGCCAGCAGCCAAGGGTACTCTGAGCAGTACTTC. It encodes CASSQGYSEQYF.

The chain links TRBV29-1 to TRBJ2-2; D call uncertain. The CDR3 is 15 amino acids. V dropped 7 bases and J dropped 6 bases, with 21 bases sitting between them. Germline values: CDR1 SQVTM, CDR2 ANQGSEA. The CDR3 region has the DNA TGCAGCGCCCAGGCTGTTTTGACAAAGCCCGGGGAGCTGTTTTTT. It encodes CSAQAVLTKPGELFF.

V usage is TRBV7-8 and J usage is TRBJ2-1, with 11 bases that match TRBD2. The CDR3 has 15 amino acids. From germline, CDR1 is SGHVS and CDR2 FQNEAQ. The V segment lost 5 bases and the J segment 4 bases; nucleotides outside the gene matches: 4. The CDR3 DNA follows: TGTGCCAGCAGCCCGACTAGCGGGAATTACAATGAGCAGTTCTTC. This gives the protein CASSPTSGNYNEQFF. Based on the CDR3 plus reference TRBV7-8 and TRBJ2-1, the full variable domain is GAGVSQSPRYKVAKRGQDVALRCDPISGHVSLFWYQQALGQGPEFLTYFQNEAQLDKSGLPSDRFFAERPEGSVSTLKIQRTQQEDSAVYLCASSPTSGNYNEQFFGPGTRLTVL.

Here the CDR3 DNA reads TGTGCCAGCACCAGTAGGGGGGAGCTAGATACGCAGTATTTT. As protein: CASTSRGELDTQYF. The chain employs TRBV12-3 or TRBV12-4 and TRBJ2-3; D may be TRBD1 or TRBD2 (6 bases each). The CDR3 is made up of 14 amino acids. V lost 7 bases and J 5 bases, leaving 16 bases between the germline ends.

The chain couples TRBV20-1 to TRBJ2-3, with 9 bases that match TRBD2. With 3 bases clipped from V and 9 bases from J, the junction kept 7 bases outside the gene matches. Germline assignment: CDR1 DFQATT and CDR2 SNEGSKA (reference sequence). This CDR3 spans 13 amino acids. DNA of the CDR3: TGCAGTGCTAGGGCTAGCGGGGAGGCCACGCAGTATTTT. This gives the protein CSARASGEATQYF.

The rearrangement joins TRBV5-4 to TRBJ1-5; D ambiguous. The CDR3 sequence is 17 residues long. The germline CDR1 and CDR2 sequences are SGHNT and YYREEE (reference sequence). With 0 bases removed from V and 2 bases from J, the gap between germline ends came to 15 bases. The CDR3 nucleotides are TGTGCCAGCAGCTTGGGGGCTGACGAGGGAGGCAATCAGCCCCAGCATTTT. It specifies CASSLGADEGGNQPQHF.

V is TRBV20-1 and J is TRBJ1-2, with 9 bases matching TRBD1. This CDR3 is 14 amino acids long. Trimming cost V 5 bases and J 8 bases; bases outside gene matches: 12. Germline CDR1 and CDR2: DFQATT and SNEGSKA (reference sequence). CDR3 DNA sequence: TGCAGTGCTTTCCCGGGACAGGGTAATGTCGGCTACACCTTC. Translating it yields CSAFPGQGNVGYTF.